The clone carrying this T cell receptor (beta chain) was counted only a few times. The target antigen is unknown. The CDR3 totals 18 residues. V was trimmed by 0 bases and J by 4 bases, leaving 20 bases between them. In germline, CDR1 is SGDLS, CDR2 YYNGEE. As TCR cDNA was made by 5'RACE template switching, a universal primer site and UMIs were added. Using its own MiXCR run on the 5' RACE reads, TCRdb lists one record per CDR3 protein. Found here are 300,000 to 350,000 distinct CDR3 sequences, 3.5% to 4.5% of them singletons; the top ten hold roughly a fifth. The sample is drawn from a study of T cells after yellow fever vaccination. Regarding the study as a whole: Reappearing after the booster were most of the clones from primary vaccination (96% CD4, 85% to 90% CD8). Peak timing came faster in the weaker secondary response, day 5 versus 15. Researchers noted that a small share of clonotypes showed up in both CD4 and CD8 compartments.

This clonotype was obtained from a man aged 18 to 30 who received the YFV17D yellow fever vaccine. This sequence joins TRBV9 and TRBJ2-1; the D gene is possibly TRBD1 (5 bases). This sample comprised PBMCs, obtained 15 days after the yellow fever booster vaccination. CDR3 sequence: CASSVAVTGYSGYNEQFF. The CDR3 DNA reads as TGTGCCAGCAGCGTAGCAGTAACGGGCTACTCAGGGTACAATGAGCAGTTCTTC.